This is a list of T cell receptor beta chains from one sample in a study of T cells in Graves' hyperthyroidism and ophthalmopathy. TCRdb reprocessed the multiplex PCR reads via MiXCR and lists one record per CDR3 protein. In the table there are about 500,000 distinct CDR3 sequences, around 43% of which are singletons. What was sequenced was peripheral blood or thyroid tissue (not recorded which). The receptor source for this set is an adult woman with Graves' disease, either hyperthyroidism or ophthalmopathy (not recorded which). Each CDR3 is given with its conserved first and last residue. D genes are given only for firm matches.

d_gene: TRBD1
v_gene: TRBV29-1
CDR3aa: CSSDRGPSYEQYF

d_gene: TRBD1
v_gene: TRBV7-9
CDR3aa: CASSLPTGRTYGYTF

d_gene: NA
v_gene: TRBV6-1
CDR3aa: CASSDRQSFYGYTF

d_gene: NA
v_gene: TRBV10-3
CDR3aa: CAIKGQTEPGNTIYF

d_gene: TRBD1
v_gene: TRBV2
CDR3aa: CASSATGVDGELFF

d_gene: NA
v_gene: TRBV20-1
CDR3aa: CSARDTGSNQPQHF

d_gene: NA
v_gene: TRBV10-3
CDR3aa: CAISGGLLSGNTIYF

d_gene: NA
v_gene: TRBV10-3
CDR3aa: CAISDGPGYTEAFF

d_gene: NA
v_gene: TRBV7-9
CDR3aa: CASSHPWGAENTEKLFF

d_gene: TRBD1
v_gene: TRBV5-1
CDR3aa: CASSLGQGIAEAFF

d_gene: NA
v_gene: TRBV13
CDR3aa: CAGYSGQDIPNEQYF

d_gene: TRBD1
v_gene: TRBV7-9
CDR3aa: CASSLRLGPTPGQGDEQYF

d_gene: NA
v_gene: TRBV7-9
CDR3aa: CASSSIGLAGYTF

d_gene: NA
v_gene: TRBV2
CDR3aa: CASSEGGTGELFF

d_gene: NA
v_gene: TRBV7-9
CDR3aa: CANLRGGELFF

d_gene: TRBD1
v_gene: TRBV7-9
CDR3aa: CAINDRAAEAFF

d_gene: NA
v_gene: TRBV7-8
CDR3aa: CASSARHEPNEKLFF

d_gene: NA
v_gene: TRBV12-3/TRBV12-4
CDR3aa: CASSFWVTRGHTEAFF

d_gene: NA
v_gene: TRBV7-3
CDR3aa: CASSPKTPRVSGNTIYF

d_gene: NA
v_gene: TRBV7-9
CDR3aa: CASSLGEGYSPLHF

d_gene: NA
v_gene: TRBV29-1
CDR3aa: CSVDITIQETQYF

d_gene: NA
v_gene: TRBV12-3/TRBV12-4
CDR3aa: CASRPGTEAFF

d_gene: TRBD1
v_gene: TRBV29-1
CDR3aa: CSVYGTGNEQYF

d_gene: TRBD2
v_gene: TRBV24-1
CDR3aa: CATSVLAGDTDTQYF

d_gene: NA
v_gene: TRBV11-2
CDR3aa: CASSSRLTYEQYF

d_gene: TRBD2
v_gene: TRBV5-1
CDR3aa: CASKLAGTYEQYF

d_gene: NA
v_gene: TRBV7-9
CDR3aa: CASSPNVGGGGYTF

d_gene: TRBD2
v_gene: TRBV10-3
CDR3aa: CATGLAENTGELFF

d_gene: NA
v_gene: TRBV7-9
CDR3aa: CASSSETFNTEAFF

d_gene: TRBD1
v_gene: TRBV7-9
CDR3aa: CASSAQGGMTEKLFF

d_gene: NA
v_gene: TRBV6-6
CDR3aa: CASSYGVTEAFF

d_gene: NA
v_gene: TRBV20-1
CDR3aa: CSARGQGNSPLHF

d_gene: NA
v_gene: TRBV12-3/TRBV12-4
CDR3aa: CASRGVMGYGYTF

d_gene: NA
v_gene: TRBV25-1
CDR3aa: CASSRNYEQYF

d_gene: TRBD1
v_gene: TRBV4-1
CDR3aa: CASSQYRGRDYGYTF

d_gene: NA
v_gene: TRBV20-1
CDR3aa: CSARAWGSSGNTIYF

d_gene: NA
v_gene: TRBV7-9
CDR3aa: CASSPPSGEEKLFF

d_gene: NA
v_gene: TRBV7-2
CDR3aa: CASSYSLDETQYF

d_gene: TRBD1
v_gene: TRBV15
CDR3aa: CATSDLRGRREKLFF

d_gene: NA
v_gene: TRBV7-3
CDR3aa: CASSPVGGPQETQYF

d_gene: NA
v_gene: TRBV4-2
CDR3aa: CASSQDPGTGELFF

d_gene: NA
v_gene: TRBV7-9
CDR3aa: CASRRTDEETQYF

d_gene: TRBD1
v_gene: TRBV4-1
CDR3aa: CASSQDGTAGNTIYF

d_gene: NA
v_gene: TRBV2
CDR3aa: CASSGEDQPQHF

d_gene: NA
v_gene: TRBV5-1
CDR3aa: CASSLELGRLNYGYTF

d_gene: TRBD1
v_gene: TRBV2
CDR3aa: CASSGRQGAGEQFF